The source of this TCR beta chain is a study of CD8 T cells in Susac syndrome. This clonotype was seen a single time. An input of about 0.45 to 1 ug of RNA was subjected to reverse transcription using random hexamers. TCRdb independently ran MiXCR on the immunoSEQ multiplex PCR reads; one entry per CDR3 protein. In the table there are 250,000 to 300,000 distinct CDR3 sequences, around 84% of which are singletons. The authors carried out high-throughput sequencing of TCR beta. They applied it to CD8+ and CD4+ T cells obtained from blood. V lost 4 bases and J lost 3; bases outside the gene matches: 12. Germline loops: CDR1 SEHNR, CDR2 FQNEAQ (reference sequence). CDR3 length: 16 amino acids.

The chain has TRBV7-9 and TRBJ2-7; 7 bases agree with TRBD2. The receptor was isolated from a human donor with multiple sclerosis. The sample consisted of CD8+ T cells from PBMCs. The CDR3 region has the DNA TGTGCCAGCAGCTCCACCCTACTAGCGACTCACTACGAGCAGTACTTC. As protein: CASSSTLLATHYEQYF.